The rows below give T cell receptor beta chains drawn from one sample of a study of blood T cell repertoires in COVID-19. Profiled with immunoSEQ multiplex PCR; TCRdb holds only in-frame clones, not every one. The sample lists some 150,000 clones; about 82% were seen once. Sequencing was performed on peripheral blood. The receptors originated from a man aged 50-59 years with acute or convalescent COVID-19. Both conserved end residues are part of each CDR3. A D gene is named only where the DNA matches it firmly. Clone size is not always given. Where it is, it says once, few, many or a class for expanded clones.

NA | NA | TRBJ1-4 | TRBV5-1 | TGCGCCAGCAGCTCTTGGGGGGTGGGACATGAAAAACTGTTTTTT | CASSSWGVGHEKLFF
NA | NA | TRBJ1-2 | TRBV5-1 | TGCGCCAGCAGCTTTGCGGAGACCTATGGCTACACCTTC | CASSFAETYGYTF
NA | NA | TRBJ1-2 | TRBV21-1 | TGTGCCAGCAGCCCTCGGGACAGCTATGGCTACACCTTC | CASSPRDSYGYTF
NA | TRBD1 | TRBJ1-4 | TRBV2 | TGTGCCAGCAGAGCCCCGGGACAGCTAAATGAAAAACTGTTTTTT | CASRAPGQLNEKLFF
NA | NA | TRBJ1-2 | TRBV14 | TGTGCCAGCAGCCAGGGGAGAGGTTCTTATGGCTACACCTTC | CASSQGRGSYGYTF
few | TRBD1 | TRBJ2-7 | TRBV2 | TGTGCCAGCAGAGTGGGGACAGGTAGACTCTACGAGCAGTACTTC | CASRVGTGRLYEQYF
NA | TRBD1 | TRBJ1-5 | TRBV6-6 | TGTGCCAGCAGTTACGGACAGGGTGGTCAGCCCCAGCATTTT | CASSYGQGGQPQHF
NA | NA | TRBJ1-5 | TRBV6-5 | TGTGCCAGCCATCTTTCGGGTGGCAATCAGCCCCAGCATTTT | CASHLSGGNQPQHF
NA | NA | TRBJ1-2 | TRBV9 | TGTGCCAGCAGCTCAATAGACCTAGCTAACTATGGCTACACCTTC | CASSSIDLANYGYTF
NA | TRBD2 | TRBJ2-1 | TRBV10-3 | TGTGCCATCAGTGAAGGTCCTAGCGAGCGGGGGGCGCAGTTCTTC | CAISEGPSERGAQFF
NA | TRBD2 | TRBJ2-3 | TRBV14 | TGTGCCAGCAGCCAAGATTCTAGCGGGAGTAGAGATACGCAGTATTTT | CASSQDSSGSRDTQYF
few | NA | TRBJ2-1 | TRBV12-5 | TGTGCTAGTGGTTCGGGCCGGGGAGCAGGGGTCACCTCCTACAATGAGCAGTTCTTC | CASGSGRGAGVTSYNEQFF
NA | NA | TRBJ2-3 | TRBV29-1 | TGCAGCGTTGAAACGGCAGCCGCGGGGGATACGCAGTATTTT | CSVETAAAGDTQYF
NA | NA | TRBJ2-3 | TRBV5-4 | TGTGCCAGCACCCTGGGGGACTTTAGCCCAGATACGCAGTATTTT | CASTLGDFSPDTQYF
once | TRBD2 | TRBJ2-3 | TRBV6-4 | TGTGCCACCGGGACTAGCGGGGCCGGAGATACGCAGTATTTT | CATGTSGAGDTQYF
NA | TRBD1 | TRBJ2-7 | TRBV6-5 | TGTGCCAGCAGCCTAGGGGGACAGGCCTACGAGCAGTACTTC | CASSLGGQAYEQYF
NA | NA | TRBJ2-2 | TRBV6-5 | TGTGCCAGCACCAAAGAGACAGGGAACACCGGGGAGCTGTTTTTT | CASTKETGNTGELFF
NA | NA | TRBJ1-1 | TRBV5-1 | TGCGCCAGCAGCTTGACCACTGTCAACACTGAAGCTTTCTTT | CASSLTTVNTEAFF
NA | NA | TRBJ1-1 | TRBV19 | TGTGCCAGTAGCGAAGCAGGGGTCACTGAAGCTTTCTTT | CASSEAGVTEAFF
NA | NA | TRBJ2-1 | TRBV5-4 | TGTGCCAGCAGCTTAGACTCGAGCTCCTACAATGAGCAGTTCTTC | CASSLDSSSYNEQFF
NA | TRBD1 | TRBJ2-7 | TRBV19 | TGTGCCAGTAATCAACCGGGACAGGGTAACGAGCAGTACTTC | CASNQPGQGNEQYF
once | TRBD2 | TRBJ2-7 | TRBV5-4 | TGTGCCAGCCGAAGGGTAGCGGGGGACTACGAGCAGTACTTC | CASRRVAGDYEQYF
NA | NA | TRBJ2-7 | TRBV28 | TGTGCCAGCAGTTGGACGGGGGAGCAGTACTTC | CASSWTGEQYF
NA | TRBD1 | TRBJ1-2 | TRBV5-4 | TGTGCCAGCAGCTTAGGACAGGGGAGTGTCTCTTATGGCTACACCTTC | CASSLGQGSVSYGYTF